This T cell receptor (beta chain) was identified in a study of blood T cell repertoires in COVID-19. Some clones are missing from TCRdb's copy, which holds only in-frame ones; the method was immunoSEQ multiplex PCR. The sample contains more than 300,000 clones, around 91% of which appear only once. The clonotype originates from a woman aged 18 to 35 who had recovered from COVID-19. The sequenced material came from peripheral blood.

The CDR3 DNA reads as TGTGCCAGCAGCACCCGGGGGGGCGGTAATTTCTTC. Its protein is CASSTRGGGNFF. The chain couples TRBV13 to TRBJ2-1, with 8 bases aligning to TRBD2. CDR1 and CDR2 from the germline V gene are PRHDT and FYEKMQ (reference sequence). This CDR3 has 12 amino acids. V lost 5 bases, J lost 16 bases, and 10 bases stayed unmatched.